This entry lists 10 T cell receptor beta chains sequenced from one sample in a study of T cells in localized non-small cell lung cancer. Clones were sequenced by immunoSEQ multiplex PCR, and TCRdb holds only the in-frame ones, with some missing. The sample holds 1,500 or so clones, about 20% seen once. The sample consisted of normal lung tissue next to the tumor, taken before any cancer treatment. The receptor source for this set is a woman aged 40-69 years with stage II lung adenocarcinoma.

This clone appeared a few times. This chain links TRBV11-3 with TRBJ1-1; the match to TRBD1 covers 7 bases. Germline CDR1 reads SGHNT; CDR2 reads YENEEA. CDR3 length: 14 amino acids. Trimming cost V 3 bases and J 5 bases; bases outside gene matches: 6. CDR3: CASSFRGLSTEAFF. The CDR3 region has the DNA TGTGCCAGCAGCTTTAGGGGGCTGAGTACTGAAGCTTTCTTT.

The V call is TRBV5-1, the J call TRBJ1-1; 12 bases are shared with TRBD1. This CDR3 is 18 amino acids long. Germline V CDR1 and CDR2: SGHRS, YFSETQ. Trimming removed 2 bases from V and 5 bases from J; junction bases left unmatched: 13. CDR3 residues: CASSFMGQGAQAQTEAFF. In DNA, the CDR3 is TGCGCCAGCAGCTTTATGGGACAGGGGGCCCAGGCACAAACTGAAGCTTTCTTT. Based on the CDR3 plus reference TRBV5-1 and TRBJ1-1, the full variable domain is KAGVTQTPRYLIKTRGQQVTLSCSPISGHRSVSWYQQTPGQGLQFLFEYFSETQRNKGNFPGRFSGRQFSNSRSEMNVSTLELGDSALYLCASSFMGQGAQAQTEAFFGQGTRLTVV.

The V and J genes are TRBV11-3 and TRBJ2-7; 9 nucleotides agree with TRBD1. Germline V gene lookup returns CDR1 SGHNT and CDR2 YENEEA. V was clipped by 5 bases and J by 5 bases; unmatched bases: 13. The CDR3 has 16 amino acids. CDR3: CASSQDPGQGFNEQYF. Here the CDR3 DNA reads TGTGCCAGCAGCCAGGACCCGGGACAGGGCTTCAACGAGCAGTACTTC.

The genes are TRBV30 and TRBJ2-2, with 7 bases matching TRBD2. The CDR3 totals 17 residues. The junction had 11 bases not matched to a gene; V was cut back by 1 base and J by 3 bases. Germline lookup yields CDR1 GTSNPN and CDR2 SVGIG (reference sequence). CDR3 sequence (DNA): TGTGCCTGGAGTGACCTTAGCGGGCCCCGGGACACCGGGGAGCTGTTTTTT. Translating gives CAWSDLSGPRDTGELFF.

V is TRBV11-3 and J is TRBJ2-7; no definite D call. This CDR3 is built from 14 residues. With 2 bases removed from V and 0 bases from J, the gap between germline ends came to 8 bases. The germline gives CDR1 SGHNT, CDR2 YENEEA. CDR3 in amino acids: CASSLKASSYEQYF. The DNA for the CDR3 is TGTGCCAGCAGCTTAAAGGCTAGCTCCTACGAGCAGTACTTC.

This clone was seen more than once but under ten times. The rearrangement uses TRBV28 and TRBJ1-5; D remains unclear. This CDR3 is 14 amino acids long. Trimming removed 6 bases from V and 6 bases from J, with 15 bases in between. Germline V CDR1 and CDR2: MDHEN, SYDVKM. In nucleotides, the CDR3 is TGTGCCAGCAGGGCGAGTCTGGGTCTTCAGCCCCAGCATTTT. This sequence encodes CASRASLGLQPQHF.

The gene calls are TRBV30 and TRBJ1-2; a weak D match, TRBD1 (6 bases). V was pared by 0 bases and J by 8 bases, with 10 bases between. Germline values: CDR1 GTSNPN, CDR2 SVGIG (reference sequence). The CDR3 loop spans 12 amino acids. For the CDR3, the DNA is TGTGCCTGGAGTGTCCCGGGGGCAGGCTACACCTTC. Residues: CAWSVPGAGYTF.

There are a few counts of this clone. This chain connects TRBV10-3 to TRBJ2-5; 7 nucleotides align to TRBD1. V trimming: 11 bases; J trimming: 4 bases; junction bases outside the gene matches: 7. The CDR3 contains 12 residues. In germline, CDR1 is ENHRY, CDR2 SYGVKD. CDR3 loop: CAGDRVSETQYF. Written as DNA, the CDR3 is TGTGCCGGCGACAGGGTATCAGAGACCCAGTACTTC.

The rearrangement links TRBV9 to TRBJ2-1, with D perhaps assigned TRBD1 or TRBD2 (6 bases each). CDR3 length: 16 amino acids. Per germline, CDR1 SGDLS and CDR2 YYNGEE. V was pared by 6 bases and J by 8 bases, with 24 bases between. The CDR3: CASTGQGSGLLHEQFF. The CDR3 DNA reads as TGTGCCAGCACCGGCCAGGGGAGCGGGTTATTGCATGAGCAGTTCTTC.

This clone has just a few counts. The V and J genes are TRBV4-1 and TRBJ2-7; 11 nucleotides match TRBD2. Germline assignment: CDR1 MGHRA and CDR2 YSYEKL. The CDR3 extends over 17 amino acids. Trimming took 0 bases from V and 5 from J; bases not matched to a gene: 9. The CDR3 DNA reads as TGCGCCAGCAGCCAAGATAGGATAGCGGGAGGGCCGAACGAGCAGTACTTC. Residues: CASSQDRIAGGPNEQYF.